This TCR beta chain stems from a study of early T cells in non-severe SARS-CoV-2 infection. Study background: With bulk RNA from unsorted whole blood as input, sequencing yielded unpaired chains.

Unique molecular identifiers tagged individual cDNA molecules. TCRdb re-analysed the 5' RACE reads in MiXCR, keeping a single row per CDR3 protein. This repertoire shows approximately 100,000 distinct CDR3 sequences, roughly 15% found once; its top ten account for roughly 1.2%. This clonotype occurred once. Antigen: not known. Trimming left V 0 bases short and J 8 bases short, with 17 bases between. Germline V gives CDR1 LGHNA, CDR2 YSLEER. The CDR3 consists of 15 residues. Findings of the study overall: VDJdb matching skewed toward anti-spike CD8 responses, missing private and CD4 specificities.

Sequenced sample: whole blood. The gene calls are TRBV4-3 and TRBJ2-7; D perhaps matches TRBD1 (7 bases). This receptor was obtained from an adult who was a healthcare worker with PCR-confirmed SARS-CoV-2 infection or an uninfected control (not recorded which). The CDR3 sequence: CASSQDAGQWSKQYF. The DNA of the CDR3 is TGCGCCAGCAGCCAAGATGCGGGACAGTGGTCGAAGCAGTACTTC.